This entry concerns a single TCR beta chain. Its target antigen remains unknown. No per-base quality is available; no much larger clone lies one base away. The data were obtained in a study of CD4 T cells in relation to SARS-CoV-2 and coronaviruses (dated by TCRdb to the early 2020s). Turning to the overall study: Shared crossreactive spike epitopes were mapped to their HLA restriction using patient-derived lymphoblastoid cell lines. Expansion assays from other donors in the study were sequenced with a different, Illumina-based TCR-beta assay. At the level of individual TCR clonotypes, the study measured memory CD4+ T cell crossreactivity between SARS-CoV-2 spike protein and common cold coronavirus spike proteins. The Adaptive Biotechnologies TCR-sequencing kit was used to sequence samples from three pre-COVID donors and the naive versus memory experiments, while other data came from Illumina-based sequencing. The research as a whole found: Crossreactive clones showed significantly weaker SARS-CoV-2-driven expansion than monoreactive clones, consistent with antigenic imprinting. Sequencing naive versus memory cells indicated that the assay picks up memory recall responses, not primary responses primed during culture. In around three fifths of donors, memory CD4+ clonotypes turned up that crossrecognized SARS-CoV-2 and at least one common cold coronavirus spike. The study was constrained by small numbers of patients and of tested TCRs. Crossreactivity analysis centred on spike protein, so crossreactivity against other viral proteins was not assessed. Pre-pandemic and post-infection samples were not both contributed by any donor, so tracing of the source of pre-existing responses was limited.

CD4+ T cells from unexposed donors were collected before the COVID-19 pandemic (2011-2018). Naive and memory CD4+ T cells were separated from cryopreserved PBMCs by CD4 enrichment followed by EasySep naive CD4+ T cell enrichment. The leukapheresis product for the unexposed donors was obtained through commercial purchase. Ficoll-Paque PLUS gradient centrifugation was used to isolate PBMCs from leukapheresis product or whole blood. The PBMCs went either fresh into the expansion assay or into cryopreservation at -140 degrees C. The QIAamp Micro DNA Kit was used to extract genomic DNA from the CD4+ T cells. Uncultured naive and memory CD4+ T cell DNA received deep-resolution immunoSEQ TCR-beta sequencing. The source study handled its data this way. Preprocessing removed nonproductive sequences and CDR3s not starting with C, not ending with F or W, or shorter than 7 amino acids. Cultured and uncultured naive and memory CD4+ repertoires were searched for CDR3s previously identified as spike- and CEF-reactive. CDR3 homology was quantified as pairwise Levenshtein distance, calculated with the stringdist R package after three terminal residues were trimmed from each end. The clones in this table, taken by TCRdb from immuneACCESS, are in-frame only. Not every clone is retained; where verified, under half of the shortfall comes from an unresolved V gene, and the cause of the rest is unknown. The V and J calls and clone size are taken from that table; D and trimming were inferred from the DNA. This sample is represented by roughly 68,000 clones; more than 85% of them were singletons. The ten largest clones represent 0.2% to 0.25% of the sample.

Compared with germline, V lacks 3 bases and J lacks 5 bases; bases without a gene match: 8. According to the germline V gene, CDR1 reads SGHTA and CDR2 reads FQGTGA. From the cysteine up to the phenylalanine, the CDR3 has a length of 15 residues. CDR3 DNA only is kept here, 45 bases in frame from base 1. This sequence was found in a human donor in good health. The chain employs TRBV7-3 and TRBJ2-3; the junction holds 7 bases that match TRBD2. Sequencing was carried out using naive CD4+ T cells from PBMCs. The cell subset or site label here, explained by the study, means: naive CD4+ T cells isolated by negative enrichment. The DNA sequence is TGTGCCAGCAGCTTCCCCGGAAGCGGGGAAGATACGCAGTATTTT. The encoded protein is CASSFPGSGEDTQYF. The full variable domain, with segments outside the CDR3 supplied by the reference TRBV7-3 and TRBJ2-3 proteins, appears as GAGVSQTPSNKVTEKGKYVELRCDPISGHTALYWYRQSLGQGPEFLIYFQGTGAADDSGLPNDRFFAVRPEGSVSTLKIQRTERGDSAVYLCASSFPGSGEDTQYFGPGTRLTVL.